The 6 T cell receptor beta chains reported below all come from one sample, sequenced in a study of PD-1 blockade in mismatch repair-deficient tumors. Assay used: immunoSEQ multiplex PCR; TCRdb lists only in-frame clones, some missing. This table has fewer than 20,000 clones, about 80% appearing once. The specimen was PBMCs, collected 4 weeks after starting pembrolizumab. These receptors all come from an adult with mismatch repair-deficient cancer.

This clone was observed a single time. This rearrangement joins TRBV30 to TRBJ1-1; D gene unclear. The CDR3 is made up of 15 amino acids. Trimming removed 1 base at V and 3 bases at J, with 15 bases between. From germline, CDR1 is GTSNPN and CDR2 SVGIG (reference sequence). The DNA of the CDR3 is TGTGCCTGGAGTGGGCGAAGGTTGAGGGACACTGAAGCTTTCTTT. Amino acid sequence: CAWSGRRLRDTEAFF.

This clone turned up a few times. The V call is TRBV11-2, the J call TRBJ1-2, with D perhaps matching TRBD1 (5 bases). With 5 bases removed from V and 3 bases from J, the gap between germline ends came to 22 bases. CDR1 is SGHAT and CDR2 is FQNNGV in the germline V gene. The CDR3 has 17 amino acids. The CDR3 sequence: CASSNYPEGGEDYGYTF. The CDR3 DNA is TGTGCCAGCAGCAACTATCCCGAGGGAGGGGAGGACTATGGCTACACCTTC.

V usage is TRBV18 and J usage is TRBJ2-3, with TRBD2 matching 10 bases. With 6 bases clipped from V and 0 bases from J, the junction kept 3 bases outside the gene matches. This CDR3 has 15 amino acids. The V gene's germline CDR1 is KGHSH and CDR2 LQKENI. Here the CDR3 reads CASSKTSGSTDTQYF. Written as DNA, the CDR3 is TGTGCCAGCTCGAAGACTAGCGGGAGCACAGATACGCAGTATTTT.

The chain has TRBV7-7 and TRBJ1-6; D is possibly TRBD1 (5 bases). CDR1 and CDR2 from the germline V gene are SSHAT and FNYEAQ (reference sequence). The V and J ends lost 8 bases and 7 bases respectively, with 12 bases between them. This CDR3 is built from 13 residues. DNA of the CDR3: TGTGCCAGCTCTGAGGGACTCAATTCACCCCTCCACTTT. This encodes CASSEGLNSPLHF.

This sequence joins TRBV7-3 and TRBJ2-1; D possibly corresponds to TRBD2 (5 bases). With 5 bases removed from V and 5 bases from J, the gap between germline ends came to 19 bases. The CDR3 has 16 amino acids. CDR1 and CDR2 from the germline V gene are SGHTA and FQGTGA. In nucleotides, the CDR3 is TGTGCCAGCAGCCCCAGACTTGACCCGGGGAACAATGAGCAGTTCTTC. Its translation is CASSPRLDPGNNEQFF.

V gene TRBV19 combines with J gene TRBJ1-2; 9 bases align to TRBD1. CDR3 length: 13 residues. The V gene's germline CDR1 is LNHDA and CDR2 SQIVND (reference sequence). With V trimmed by 8 bases and J by 8 bases, 9 bases remained unmatched. The CDR3 loop reads CASQGWDRVGYTF. The CDR3 nucleotides are TGTGCCAGTCAAGGGTGGGACAGGGTCGGCTACACCTTC.